A single count supports the clone carrying this T cell receptor beta chain. Its antigen is as yet unknown. The data belong to a study of T cells in localized non-small cell lung cancer. Study-wide points: A denser population of T cells in blood accompanied longer overall survival. A median of approximately 60 of the top 100 tumor clones appeared in adjacent lung, which was paired and uninvolved. Adjacent uninvolved lung had the highest clonality, suggesting focused antigen responses.

TCRdb keeps only in-frame clones here, not all; method: immunoSEQ multiplex PCR. Counted here are fewer than 35,000 clones, 78% occurring once; the ten biggest clones make up around a third. The germline V and J ends were trimmed by 0 bases and 6 bases, with 23 bases remaining between them. The CDR3 covers 17 residues. The germline CDR1 and CDR2 sequences are SQVTM and ANQGSEA. Sample: peripheral blood, taken before any cancer treatment. The chain couples TRBV29-1 to TRBJ1-1, with D perhaps TRBD1 (6 bases). The sequence came from a male donor aged 60 or over with stage II squamous cell lung carcinoma. CDR3 coding DNA: TGCAGCGTTGAAGATTCAGGTCGGTATACAGGGATCGCTGAAGCTTTCTTT. This encodes CSVEDSGRYTGIAEAFF. Based on the CDR3 plus reference TRBV29-1 and TRBJ1-1, the full variable domain is SAVISQKPSRDICQRGTSLTIQCQVDSQVTMMFWYRQQPGQSLTLIATANQGSEATYESGFVIDKFPISRPNLTFSTLTVSNMSPEDSSIYLCSVEDSGRYTGIAEAFFGQGTRLTVV.